Below, 12 T cell receptor beta chains from the same sample are listed, as sequenced in a study of OX40 agonist ivuxolimab in advanced cancers. Using immunoSEQ multiplex PCR, the repertoire was profiled, and TCRdb retains in-frame clones only, with some absent. Among 40,000 to 45,000 clones listed, 88% were seen once. Sequencing was performed on CD4+ or CD8+ T cells sorted from blood, taken in a trial of the OX40 agonist ivuxolimab. These receptors were taken from an adult with an advanced solid tumor such as melanoma, head and neck, liver or kidney cancer.

This clone was detected once. The rearrangement joins TRBV29-1 to TRBJ1-4; 7 nucleotides line up with TRBD1. The J segment lost 8 bases and the V segment lost 6 bases, leaving 9 bases of the junction unmatched. The CDR3 sequence is 13 residues long. CDR1 is SQVTM and CDR2 is ANQGSEA in the germline V gene. Here the CDR3 DNA reads TGCAGCGTAGCGGACAGGCTTGGCGAAAAACTGTTTTTT. Translation: CSVADRLGEKLFF.

This clone was seen just once. This chain connects TRBV4-1 to TRBJ2-5; 12 nucleotides agree with TRBD2. The J segment lost 7 bases and the V segment lost 3 bases, leaving 12 bases of the junction unmatched. Germline V gene data show CDR1 as MGHRA and CDR2 as YSYEKL. This CDR3 spans 17 amino acids. CDR3 nucleotide sequence: TGCGCCAGCAGCCATCACGACGGACTAGCGGGGACGTGGACCCAGTACTTC. Its protein is CASSHHDGLAGTWTQYF.

The V call is TRBV14, the J call TRBJ2-7; 8 bases agree with TRBD1. The CDR3 is 16 residues long. V lost 3 bases to trimming and J lost 5 bases; unmatched junction nucleotides: 12. The germline CDR1 and CDR2 sequences are SGHDN and FVKESK. The DNA of the CDR3 is TGTGCCAGCAGCCAGAGGTCAGGACAGGGCACCGACGAGCAGTACTTC. Translated, it gives CASSQRSGQGTDEQYF.

The J gene is TRBJ2-2, the V gene TRBV7-2; TRBD2 agrees at 10 bases. Germline-derived CDR1 and CDR2 are SGHTA and FQGNSA. This CDR3 spans 17 amino acids. J was trimmed by 5 bases and V by 4 bases; bases with no gene match: 10. The CDR3: CASSYQGASGGTGELFF. Here the CDR3 DNA reads TGTGCCAGCAGCTACCAGGGGGCTAGCGGGGGTACCGGGGAGCTGTTTTTT. Supplemented by reference TRBV7-2 and TRBJ2-2, the full variable domain reads GAGVSQSPSNKVTEKGKDVELRCDPISGHTALYWYRQSLGQGLEFLIYFQGNSAPDKSGLPSDRFSAERTGGSVSTLTIQRTQQEDSAVYLCASSYQGASGGTGELFFGEGSRLTVL.

The CDR3 sequence: CASSLGQSRGKETQYF. The DNA for the CDR3 is TGCGCCAGCAGCTTGGGGCAAAGCAGGGGGAAGGAGACCCAGTACTTC. V gene TRBV5-1 combines with J gene TRBJ2-5, with 7 bases lining up with TRBD1. The germline CDR1 and CDR2 sequences are SGHRS and YFSETQ. The V and J ends lost 0 bases and 5 bases, in that order; junction bases with no gene match: 10. The CDR3 covers 16 residues.

The V gene is TRBV13, the J gene TRBJ2-7; D may be TRBD2 (7 bases). The ends were cut back, 4 bases at V and 6 bases at J, with 25 bases in the middle. The CDR3 runs to 17 residues. CDR1 and CDR2 (germline): PRHDT, FYEKMQ (reference sequence). CDR3 DNA: TGTGCCAGCAGCTCACGCAAAGGGGGGGACCCCCTCTTCGAGCAGTACTTC. Protein sequence: CASSSRKGGDPLFEQYF.

The chain couples TRBV11-1 to TRBJ1-6; a weak D match, TRBD1 (5 bases). The CDR3 loop spans 15 amino acids. Germline-derived CDR1 and CDR2 are SGHAT and FQDESV (reference sequence). V was clipped by 5 bases and J by 7 bases, with 15 bases between them. CDR3: CASSLEPGPNSPLHF. Here the CDR3 DNA reads TGTGCCAGCAGCCTAGAACCGGGGCCGAATTCACCCCTCCACTTT.

The chain uses TRBV5-1 and TRBJ1-6; tentative D call: TRBD1 (5 bases). This CDR3 has 14 amino acids. Germline V lookup: CDR1 SGHRS, CDR2 YFSETQ. Deletions cut 1 base from V and 5 bases from J, with 7 bases between. CDR3 nucleotide sequence: TGCGCCAGCAGCTTGCAGGGAAATAATTCACCCCTCCACTTT. It encodes CASSLQGNNSPLHF.

The CDR3 DNA sequence: TGTGCCAGCAGCTTAGCGTCCTTAACACACGAGCAGTACTTC. It yields the protein CASSLASLTHEQYF. The chain is built from TRBV7-6 and TRBJ2-5; unclear D gene. The end of the DNA aligns better with TRBJ2-7, so the J call may be wrong. The V gene's germline CDR1 is SGHVS and CDR2 FNYEAQ. The CDR3 covers 14 residues.

V gene TRBV4-1 combines with J gene TRBJ2-7, with 7 bases fitting TRBD2. Germline lookup yields CDR1 MGHRA and CDR2 YSYEKL. This CDR3 has 15 amino acids. V lost 1 base to trimming and J lost 5 bases; unmatched junction nucleotides: 8. CDR3 residues: CASSQVGLAGDEQYF. The CDR3 region has the DNA TGCGCCAGCAGCCAAGTGGGGTTAGCGGGTGACGAGCAGTACTTC.

The genes are TRBV4-2 and TRBJ1-2; D is uncertain. The CDR3 is 16 residues long. The V end was cut by 5 bases, the J end by 3 bases, with 19 bases between. CDR1 LGHNA and CDR2 YNFKEQ come from the germline V gene. The DNA of the CDR3 is TGTGCCAGCAGCTCCTGGACCTCCCGGAGAGACTATGGCTACACCTTC. Translated, it gives CASSSWTSRRDYGYTF.

J is TRBJ2-5 and V is TRBV5-5, with TRBD2 identical over 7 bases. This CDR3 is 15 amino acids long. Germline V gene data show CDR1 as SGHKS and CDR2 as YYEKEE (reference sequence). Losses at the gene ends were 1 base for V and 4 bases for J; bases not matched to a gene: 7. The CDR3 DNA follows: TGTGCCAGCAGCTTGAGCCTGCCTAGCGGAGAGACCCAGTACTTC. Translated, it gives CASSLSLPSGETQYF.